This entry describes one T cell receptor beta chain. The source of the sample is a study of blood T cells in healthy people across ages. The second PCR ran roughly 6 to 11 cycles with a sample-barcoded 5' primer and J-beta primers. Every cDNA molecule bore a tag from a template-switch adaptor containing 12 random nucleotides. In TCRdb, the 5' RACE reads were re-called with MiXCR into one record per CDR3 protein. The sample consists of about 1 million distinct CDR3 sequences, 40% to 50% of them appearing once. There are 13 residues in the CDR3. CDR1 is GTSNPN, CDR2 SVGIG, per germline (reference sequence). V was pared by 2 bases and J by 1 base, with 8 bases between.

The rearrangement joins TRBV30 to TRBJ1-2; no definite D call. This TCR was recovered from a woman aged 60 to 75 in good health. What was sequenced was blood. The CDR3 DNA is TGTGCCTGGAGTCCCCCGGGTAACTATGGCTACACCTTC. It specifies CAWSPPGNYGYTF.